A selection of T cell receptor beta chains follows, all from one sample in a study of cytomegalovirus exposure and HLA in healthy donors. The table came from immunoSEQ multiplex PCR; TCRdb's copy has only in-frame clones and leaves some out. The table lists more than 150,000 clones, roughly 75% of them singletons. The sample comprised PBMCs. The receptor source for this set is a woman aged 30 to 39 in good health and CMV-seronegative. CDR3s include the opening cysteine and the closing phenylalanine or tryptophan. Each record gives: clone size, J gene, V gene, D gene, CDR3 protein, CDR3 DNA. The D gene is left open where the match is weak. A clone size is listed for some rows: how often the clone was seen (once, few, many), or a class if it is expanded.

few	TRBJ2-3	TRBV5-6	TRBD1	CASSLAGGEDTQYF	TGTGCCAGCAGCTTGGCAGGGGGCGAGGATACGCAGTATTTT
NA	TRBJ2-1	TRBV7-3	TRBD1	CASSYTGTVYNEQFF	TGTGCCAGCAGCTATACAGGGACAGTTTACAATGAGCAGTTCTTC
NA	TRBJ1-4	TRBV2	NA	CASSELPPRTVTGGNEKLFF	TGTGCCAGCAGTGAATTACCCCCACGGACCGTTACGGGAGGGAATGAAAAACTGTTTTTT
NA	TRBJ1-5	TRBV7-6	TRBD1	CASSFGQGAGQPQHF	TGTGCCAGCAGCTTCGGACAGGGGGCGGGTCAGCCCCAGCATTTT
NA	TRBJ2-6	TRBV5-1	NA	CASSLPDTSGANVLTF	TGCGCCAGCAGCCTGCCGGACACCTCTGGGGCCAACGTCCTGACTTTC
NA	TRBJ2-1	TRBV7-9	TRBD2	CASSASGRVYNEQFF	TGTGCCAGCAGCGCAAGCGGGAGAGTCTACAATGAGCAGTTCTTC
NA	TRBJ1-2	TRBV30	NA	CAWRVTRGTGYTF	TGTGCCTGGAGAGTCACGCGGGGAACTGGCTACACCTTC
NA	TRBJ1-4	TRBV30	TRBD1	CAWSTPTGSNEKLFF	TGTGCCTGGAGTACCCCGACAGGGAGTAATGAAAAACTGTTTTTT
NA	TRBJ2-5	TRBV6-5	TRBD1	CASIDRGQETQYF	TGTGCCAGCATTGACAGGGGTCAAGAGACCCAGTACTTC
NA	TRBJ2-7	TRBV29-1	NA	CSVEDRGKLYEQYF	TGCAGCGTTGAAGACAGGGGAAAGCTATACGAGCAGTACTTC
once	TRBJ2-4	TRBV5-1	NA	CASGLEAKNIQYF	TGCGCCAGCGGCCTGGAAGCTAAAAACATTCAGTACTTC
NA	TRBJ2-7	TRBV29-1	TRBD1	CSVKPDRASYEQYF	TGCAGCGTCAAACCAGACAGGGCCTCCTACGAGCAGTACTTC